Reported below is one T cell receptor beta chain. Its antigen is currently unknown. Primed by a sample-barcoded 5' primer and a J-beta primer mix, a second PCR proceeded for roughly 6 to 12 cycles. A tag from a template-switch adaptor with 12 random nucleotides marked each cDNA molecule. CDR3-containing paired-end reads numbering at least 2.5 million came from each sample. TCRdb re-called the 5' RACE reads with MiXCR, one entry per CDR3 protein. The sample has around 1,900,000 distinct CDR3 sequences; approximately 40% are singletons. Each individual donor underwent a draw of about 9.1 milliliters of peripheral blood. These data come from a study of blood T cells in healthy people across ages. Study observations and caveats: Diversity was estimated from one million T cells, and these estimates were considered underestimates.

This receptor was taken from a human donor in good health. Sequenced sample: blood.

CDR3 nucleotides: TGTGCCAGCAGCTTTGCTGGACAGGAACCGTACACAGATACGCAGTATTTT. Residues: CASSFAGQEPYTDTQYF. The rearrangement uses TRBV5-6 and TRBJ2-3; 7 bases match TRBD1. Germline assignment: CDR1 SGHDT and CDR2 YYEEEE. Losses at the gene ends were 2 bases for V and 2 bases for J; bases not matched to a gene: 11. The CDR3 consists of 17 residues.